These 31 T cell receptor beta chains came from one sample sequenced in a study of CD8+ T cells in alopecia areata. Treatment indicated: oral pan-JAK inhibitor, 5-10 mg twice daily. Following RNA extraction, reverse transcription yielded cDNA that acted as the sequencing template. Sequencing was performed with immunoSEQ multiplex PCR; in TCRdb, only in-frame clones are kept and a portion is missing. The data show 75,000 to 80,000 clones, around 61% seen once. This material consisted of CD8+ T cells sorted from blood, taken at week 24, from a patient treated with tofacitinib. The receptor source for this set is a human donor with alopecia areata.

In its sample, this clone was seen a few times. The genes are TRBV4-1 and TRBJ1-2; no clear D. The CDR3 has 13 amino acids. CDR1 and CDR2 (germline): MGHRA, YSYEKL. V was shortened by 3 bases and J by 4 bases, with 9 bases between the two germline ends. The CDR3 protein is CASSHSASYGYTF. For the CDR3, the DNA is TGCGCCAGCAGCCATTCAGCAAGCTATGGCTACACCTTC.

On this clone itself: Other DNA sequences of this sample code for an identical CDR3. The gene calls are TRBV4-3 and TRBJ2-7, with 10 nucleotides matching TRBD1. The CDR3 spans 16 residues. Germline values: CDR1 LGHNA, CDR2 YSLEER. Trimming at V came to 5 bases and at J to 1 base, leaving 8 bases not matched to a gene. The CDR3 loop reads CASSFSGTGESYEQYF. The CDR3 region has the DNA TGCGCCAGCAGCTTTTCCGGGACAGGGGAGTCCTACGAGCAGTACTTC.

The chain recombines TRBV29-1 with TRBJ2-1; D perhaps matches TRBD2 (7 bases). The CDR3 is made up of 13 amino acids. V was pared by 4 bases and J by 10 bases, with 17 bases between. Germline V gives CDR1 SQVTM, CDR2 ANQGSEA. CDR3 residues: CSVAEGGLWEQFF. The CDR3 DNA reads TGCAGCGTTGCCGAGGGGGGGCTATGGGAGCAGTTCTTC.

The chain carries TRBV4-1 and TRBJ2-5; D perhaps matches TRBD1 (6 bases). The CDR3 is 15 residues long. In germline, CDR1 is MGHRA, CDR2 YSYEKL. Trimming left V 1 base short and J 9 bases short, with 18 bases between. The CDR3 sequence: CASSQATGTKLAQYF. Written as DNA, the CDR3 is TGCGCCAGCAGCCAAGCCACAGGGACGAAGTTGGCCCAGTACTTC.

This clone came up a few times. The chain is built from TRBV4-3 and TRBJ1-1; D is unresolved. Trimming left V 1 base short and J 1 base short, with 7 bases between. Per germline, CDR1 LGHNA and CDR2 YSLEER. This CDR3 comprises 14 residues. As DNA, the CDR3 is TGCGCCAGCAGCCAAGTTACATGGAACACTGAAGCTTTCTTT. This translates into CASSQVTWNTEAFF.

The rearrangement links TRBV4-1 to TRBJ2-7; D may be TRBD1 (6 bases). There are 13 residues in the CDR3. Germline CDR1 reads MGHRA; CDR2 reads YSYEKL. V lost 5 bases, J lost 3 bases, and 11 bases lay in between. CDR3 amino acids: CASSWGQNYEQYF. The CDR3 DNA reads TGCGCCAGCAGCTGGGGGCAGAACTACGAGCAGTACTTC.

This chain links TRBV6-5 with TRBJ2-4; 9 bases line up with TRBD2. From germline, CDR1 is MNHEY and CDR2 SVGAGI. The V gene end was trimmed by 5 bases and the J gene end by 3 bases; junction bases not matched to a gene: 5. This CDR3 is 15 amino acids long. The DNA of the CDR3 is TGTGCCAGCAGTAAAATAGCGGGGGACAAAAACATTCAGTACTTC. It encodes CASSKIAGDKNIQYF.

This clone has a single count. The CDR3 DNA follows: TGTGCCAGCAGCTTAGGCCCGGCCTCTGGGGCCAACGTCCTGACTTTC. Translation: CASSLGPASGANVLTF. The chain joins TRBV13 to TRBJ2-6; D gene uncertain. Trimming removed 0 bases at V and 0 bases at J, with 6 bases between. This CDR3 is built from 16 residues. Germline V gives CDR1 PRHDT, CDR2 FYEKMQ (reference sequence).

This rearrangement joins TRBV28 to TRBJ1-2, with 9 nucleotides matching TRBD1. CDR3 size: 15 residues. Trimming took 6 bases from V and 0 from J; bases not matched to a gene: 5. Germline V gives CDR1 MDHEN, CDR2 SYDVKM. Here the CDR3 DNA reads TGTGCCAGCAGGACAGACAGGGGGTCTAACTATGGCTACACCTTC. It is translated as CASRTDRGSNYGYTF.

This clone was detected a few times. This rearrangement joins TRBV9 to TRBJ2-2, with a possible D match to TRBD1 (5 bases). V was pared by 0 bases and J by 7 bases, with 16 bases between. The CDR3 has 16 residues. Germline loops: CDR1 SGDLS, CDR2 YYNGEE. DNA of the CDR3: TGTGCCAGCAGCGTAGCCCCAGGGCTTGACGGCGGGGAGCTGTTTTTT. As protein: CASSVAPGLDGGELFF.

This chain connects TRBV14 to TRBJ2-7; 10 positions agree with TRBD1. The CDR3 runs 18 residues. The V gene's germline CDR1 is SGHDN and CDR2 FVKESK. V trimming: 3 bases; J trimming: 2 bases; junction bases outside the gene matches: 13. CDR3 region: CASSHSGTGEQVPYEQYF. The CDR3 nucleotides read TGTGCCAGCAGCCATTCCGGGACAGGGGAACAAGTTCCCTACGAGCAGTACTTC.

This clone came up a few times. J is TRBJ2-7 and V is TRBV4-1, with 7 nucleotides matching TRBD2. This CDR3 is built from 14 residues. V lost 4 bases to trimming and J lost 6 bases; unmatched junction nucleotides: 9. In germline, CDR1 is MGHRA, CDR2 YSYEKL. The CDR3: CASSPFIGGSEQYF. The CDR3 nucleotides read TGCGCCAGCAGCCCCTTTATCGGGGGGAGCGAGCAGTACTTC.

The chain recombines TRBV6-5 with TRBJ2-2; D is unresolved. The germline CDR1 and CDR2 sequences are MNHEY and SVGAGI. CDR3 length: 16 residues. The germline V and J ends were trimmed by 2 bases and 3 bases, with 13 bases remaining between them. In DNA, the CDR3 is TGTGCCAGCAGTTACAGGCAGGAGAGTTACACCGGGGAGCTGTTTTTT. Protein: CASSYRQESYTGELFF.

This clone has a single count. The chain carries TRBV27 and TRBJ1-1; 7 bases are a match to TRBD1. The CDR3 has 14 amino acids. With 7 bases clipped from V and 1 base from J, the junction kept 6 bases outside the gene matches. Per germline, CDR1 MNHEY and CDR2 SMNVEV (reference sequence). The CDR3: CASMEGAQNTEAFF. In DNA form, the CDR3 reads TGTGCCAGCATGGAGGGGGCCCAGAACACTGAAGCTTTCTTT.

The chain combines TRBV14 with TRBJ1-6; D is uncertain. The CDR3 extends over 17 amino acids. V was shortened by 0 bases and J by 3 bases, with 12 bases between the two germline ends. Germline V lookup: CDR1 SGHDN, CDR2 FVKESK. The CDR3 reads CASSQDARALYNSPLHF. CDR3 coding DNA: TGTGCCAGCAGCCAAGATGCCCGGGCCCTCTATAATTCACCCCTCCACTTT.

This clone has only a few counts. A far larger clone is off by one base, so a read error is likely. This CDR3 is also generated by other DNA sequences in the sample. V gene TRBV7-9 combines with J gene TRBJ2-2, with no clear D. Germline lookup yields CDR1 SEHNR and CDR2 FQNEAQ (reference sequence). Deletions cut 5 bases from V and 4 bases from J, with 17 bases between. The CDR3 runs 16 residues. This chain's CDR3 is CASSQETHPGTGELFF. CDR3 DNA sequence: TGTGCCAGCAGCCAAGAAACTCATCCGGGCACCGGGGAGCTGTTTTTT.

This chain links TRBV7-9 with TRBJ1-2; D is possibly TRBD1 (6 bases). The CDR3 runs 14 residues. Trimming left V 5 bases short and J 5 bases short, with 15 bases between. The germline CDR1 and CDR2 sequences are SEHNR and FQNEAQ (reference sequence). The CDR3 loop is CASSLLGAVYGYTF. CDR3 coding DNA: TGTGCCAGCAGCCTCCTGGGGGCGGTGTATGGCTACACCTTC.

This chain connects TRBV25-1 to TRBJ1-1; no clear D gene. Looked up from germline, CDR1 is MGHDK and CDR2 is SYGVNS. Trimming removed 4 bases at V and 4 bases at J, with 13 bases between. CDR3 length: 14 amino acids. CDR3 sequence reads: CASSAGRSSTEAFF. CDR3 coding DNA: TGTGCCAGCAGTGCGGGGAGGTCTTCCACTGAAGCTTTCTTT.

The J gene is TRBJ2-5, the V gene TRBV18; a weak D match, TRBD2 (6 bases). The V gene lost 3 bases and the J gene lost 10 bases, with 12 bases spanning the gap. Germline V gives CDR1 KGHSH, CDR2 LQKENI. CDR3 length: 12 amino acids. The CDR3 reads CASSPGGRVQYF. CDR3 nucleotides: TGTGCCAGCTCACCCGGGGGACGGGTCCAGTACTTC.

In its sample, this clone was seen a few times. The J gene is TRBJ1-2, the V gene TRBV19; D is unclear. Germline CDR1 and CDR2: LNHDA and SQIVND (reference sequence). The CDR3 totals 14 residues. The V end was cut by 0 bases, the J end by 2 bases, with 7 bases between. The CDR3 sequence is CASSIDAVNYGYTF. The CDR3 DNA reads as TGTGCCAGTAGTATAGATGCTGTAAACTATGGCTACACCTTC.

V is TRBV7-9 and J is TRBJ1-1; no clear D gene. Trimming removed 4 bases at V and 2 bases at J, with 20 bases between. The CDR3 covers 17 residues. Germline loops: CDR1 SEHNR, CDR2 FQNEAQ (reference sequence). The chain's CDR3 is CASSSSIRREGNTEAFF. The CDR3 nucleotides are TGTGCCAGCAGCTCCTCGATACGACGAGAAGGTAACACTGAAGCTTTCTTT.

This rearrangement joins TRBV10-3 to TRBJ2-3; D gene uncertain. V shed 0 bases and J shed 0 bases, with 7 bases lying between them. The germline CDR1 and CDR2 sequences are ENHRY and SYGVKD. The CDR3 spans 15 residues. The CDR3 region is CAISESTLSTDTQYF. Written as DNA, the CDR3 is TGTGCCATCAGTGAGTCGACTCTAAGCACAGATACGCAGTATTTT.

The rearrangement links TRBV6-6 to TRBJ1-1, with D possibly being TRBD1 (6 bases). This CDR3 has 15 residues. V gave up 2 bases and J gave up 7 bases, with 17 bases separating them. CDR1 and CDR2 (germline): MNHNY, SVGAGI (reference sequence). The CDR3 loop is CASSYRGGGPGEAFF. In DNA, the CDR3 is TGTGCCAGCAGTTACCGAGGTGGGGGGCCGGGTGAAGCTTTCTTT.

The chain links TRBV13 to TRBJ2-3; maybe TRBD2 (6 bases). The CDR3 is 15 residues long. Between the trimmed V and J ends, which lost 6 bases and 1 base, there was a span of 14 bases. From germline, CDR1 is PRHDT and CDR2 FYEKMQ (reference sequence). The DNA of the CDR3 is TGTGCCAGCAGTGACGGAACGGGAGGCACAGATACGCAGTATTTT. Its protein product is CASSDGTGGTDTQYF. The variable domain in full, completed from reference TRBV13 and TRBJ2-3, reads AAGVIQSPRHLIKEKRETATLKCYPIPRHDTVYWYQQGPGQDPQFLISFYEKMQSDKGSIPDRFSAQQFSDYHSELNMSSLELGDSALYFCASSDGTGGTDTQYFGPGTRLTVL.

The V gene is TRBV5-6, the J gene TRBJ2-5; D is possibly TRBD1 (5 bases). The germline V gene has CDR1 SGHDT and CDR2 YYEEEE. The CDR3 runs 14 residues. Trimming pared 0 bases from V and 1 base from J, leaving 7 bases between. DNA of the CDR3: TGTGCCAGCAGCTTGGGGCAGGGCCAAGAGACCCAGTACTTC. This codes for CASSLGQGQETQYF. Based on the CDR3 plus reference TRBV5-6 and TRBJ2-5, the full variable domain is DAGVTQSPTHLIKTRGQQVTLRCSPKSGHDTVSWYQQALGQGPQFIFQYYEEEERQRGNFPDRFSGHQFPNYSSELNVNALLLGDSALYLCASSLGQGQETQYFGPGTRLLVL.

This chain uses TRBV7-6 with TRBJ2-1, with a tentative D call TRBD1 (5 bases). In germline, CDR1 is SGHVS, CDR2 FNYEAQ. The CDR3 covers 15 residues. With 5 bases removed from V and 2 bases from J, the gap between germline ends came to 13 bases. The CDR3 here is CASSPKTEPYNEQFF. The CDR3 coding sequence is TGTGCCAGCAGCCCTAAGACAGAACCCTACAATGAGCAGTTCTTC. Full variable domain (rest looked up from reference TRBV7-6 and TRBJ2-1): GAGVSQSPRYKVTKRGQDVALRCDPISGHVSLYWYRQALGQGPEFLTYFNYEAQQDKSGLPNDRFSAERPEGSISTLTIQRTEQRDSAMYRCASSPKTEPYNEQFFGPGTRLTVL.

CDR3 amino acids: CASSVAGGPREQYF. CDR3 DNA: TGTGCCAGCAGCGTAGCGGGAGGGCCCCGCGAGCAGTACTTC. V and J are TRBV9 and TRBJ2-7, with 8 bases lining up with TRBD2. This CDR3 spans 14 amino acids. Germline CDR1 SGDLS, CDR2 YYNGEE. V trimming: 0 bases; J trimming: 6 bases; junction bases outside the gene matches: 5. Together with reference TRBV9 and TRBJ2-7, the CDR3 gives the full variable domain: DSGVTQTPKHLITATGQRVTLRCSPRSGDLSVYWYQQSLDQGLQFLIQYYNGEERAKGNILERFSAQQFPDLHSELNLSSLELGDSALYFCASSVAGGPREQYFGPGTRLTVT.

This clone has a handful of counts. The DNA for the CDR3 is TGTGCCAGCAGCAGTCGACAGGGGTGGCGCGAGCAGTACTTC. It specifies CASSSRQGWREQYF. V usage is TRBV21-1 and J usage is TRBJ2-7; the table's D gene call, TRBD1, was not cross checked with the DNA. TRBV21-1 is noted as a pseudogene. There are 14 residues in the CDR3.

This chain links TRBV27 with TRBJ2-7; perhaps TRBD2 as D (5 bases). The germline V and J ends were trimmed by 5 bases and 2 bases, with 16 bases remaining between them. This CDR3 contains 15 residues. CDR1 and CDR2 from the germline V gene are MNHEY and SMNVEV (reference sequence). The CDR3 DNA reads TGTGCCAGCAGTCCTGCACCCTTCGGGGCCTACGAGCAGTACTTC. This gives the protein CASSPAPFGAYEQYF.

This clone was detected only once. CDR3 sequence reads: CASSPYKVGEKLFF. CDR3 DNA sequence: TGTGCCAGCAGCCCTTACAAAGTGGGGGAAAAACTGTTTTTT. This chain links TRBV7-6 with TRBJ1-4; D not resolved. Trimming removed 5 bases at V and 8 bases at J, with 15 bases between. CDR1 is SGHVS, CDR2 FNYEAQ, per germline. CDR3 length: 14 amino acids. The variable domain in full, completed from reference TRBV7-6 and TRBJ1-4, reads GAGVSQSPRYKVTKRGQDVALRCDPISGHVSLYWYRQALGQGPEFLTYFNYEAQQDKSGLPNDRFSAERPEGSISTLTIQRTEQRDSAMYRCASSPYKVGEKLFFGSGTQLSVL.

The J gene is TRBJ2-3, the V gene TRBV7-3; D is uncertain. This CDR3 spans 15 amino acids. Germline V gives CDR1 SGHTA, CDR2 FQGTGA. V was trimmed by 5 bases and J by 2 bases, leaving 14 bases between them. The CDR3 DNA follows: TGTGCCAGCAGCCCGTCGCCGGACCCCACAGATACGCAGTATTTT. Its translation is CASSPSPDPTDTQYF.